This T cell receptor (beta chain) emerged from a study of blood T cell repertoires in COVID-19. Study as a whole: Italy, Spain and the United States were the sources of the convalescent and acute COVID-19 samples. T cells, B-cell-depleted T cells, or PBMCs supplied cDNA or gDNA.

How the authors handled the data: It was from reference gene primer amplification that nucleated cell counts were estimated. Some clones are missing from TCRdb's copy, which holds only in-frame ones; the method was immunoSEQ multiplex PCR. Clone size and the V and J calls come from that table; the DNA yielded D and trimming. The sample has 150,000 or so clones, about 86% seen once. About this clone itself: The junction departs from germline at one end; a sequencing error may be responsible.

The sequencing input was peripheral blood. The receptor comes from a woman in her sixties or seventies with acute or convalescent COVID-19.

CDR3 region: CASGKGKGPQHF. CDR3 in DNA: TGCGCCAGCGGTAAGGGGAAGGGACCCCAGCATTTT. This sequence joins TRBV9 and TRBJ1-5; possible D gene TRBD1, 5 bases. The CDR3 runs 12 residues. Germline CDR1 and CDR2: SGDLS and YYNGEE.